What follows is one TCR beta chain and its context. What it binds is unknown. A read error may produce the germline difference seen at one junction end. Regarding time point: week 3, after first cycle of checkpoint inhibitor. The CD3+ CD4- CD8+ CD45RA- CD45RO-high CD27- CCR7- memory phenotype defined TIE cells. Patients with prior systemic cancer treatment, concomitant immunosuppressants, or other active malignancies were excluded. Germline CDR1 reads MNHNS; CDR2 reads SASEGT. CDR3 length: 11 amino acids. The protocol was immunoSEQ multiplex PCR, while the TCRdb copy is restricted to in-frame clones and leaves out a portion. The table shows about 2,000 clones, with approximately 73% occurring only once. This record belongs to a study of blood T cell dynamics during melanoma immunotherapy. Study-level results: Cell-free DNA CDR3 sequences most resembled the immune-effector CD8+ subset, which was also most clonal.

The chain recombines TRBV6-1 with TRBJ1-1; D is uncertain. The source of this sequence is a human donor with melanoma. The sample consisted of CD8+ T cells from blood, taken from a patient treated with checkpoint blockade. CDR3 nucleotide sequence: TGTGCCAGCAGAGAAGGAACTGAAGCTTTCTTT. Translated, it gives CASREGTEAFF.